The sequence of this TCR beta chain was determined in a study of cytomegalovirus exposure and HLA in healthy donors. The CDR3 runs 16 residues. The germline V and J ends were trimmed by 1 base and 3 bases, with 16 bases remaining between them. Germline CDR1 MNHNS, CDR2 SASEGT. Primers included in the PCR were 60 Vbeta and 13 Jbeta primers. Measured with immunoSEQ multiplex PCR; TCRdb has only the in-frame clones, and not every one. There are fewer than 200,000 clones in the sample; more than 85% occur only once, and 0.2% to 0.3% lies in the top ten. Healthy bone marrow donors made up the donors. The sequenced material came from PBMCs. The clonotype was recovered from a girl younger than two in good health and CMV-seronegative. V usage is TRBV6-1 and J usage is TRBJ2-7, with no clear D. The CDR3 region is CASSEVWQSDIYEQYF. CDR3 sequence (DNA): TGTGCCAGCAGTGAAGTATGGCAGTCTGACATCTACGAGCAGTACTTC.